The rows below give T cell receptor beta chains drawn from one sample of a study of response to subunit inactivated influenza vaccine. Each CDR3 protein gets one entry after TCRdb re-called the RT-PCR reads with MiXCR. Among about 570,000 distinct CDR3 sequences listed, roughly 10% were seen once. Separately, the same data were catalogued under a study of T cells expressing NK-cell markers.

The source material was PBMCs from blood, sampled on the day of vaccination. Receptors were obtained from a man between 50 and 59 years old who received an inactivated influenza vaccine. The CDR3 runs from the conserved cysteine through the conserved F or W. D genes are given only for firm matches. Clone size appears in some rows only: once, few, many, or a class for an expanded clone.

v_gene	d_gene	abundance	j_gene	CDR3aa	CDR3nt
TRBV9	TRBD2	few	TRBJ2-1	CASSVLGLADNEQFF	TGTGCCAGCAGCGTGCTGGGACTAGCGGACAATGAGCAGTTCTTC
TRBV4-2	NA	many	TRBJ1-6	CASSQDLPGRESPLHF	TGTGCCAGCAGCCAAGATCTTCCAGGGAGGGAATCACCCCTCCACTTT
TRBV29-1	TRBD2	NA	TRBJ2-1	CSVDLREGLNEQFF	TGCAGCGTCGATTTGCGGGAGGGATTGAATGAGCAGTTCTTC
TRBV29-1	TRBD2	few	TRBJ2-2	CSARPGRGNTGELFF	TGCAGCGCCCGACCGGGGAGGGGAAACACCGGGGAGCTGTTTTTT
TRBV29-1	NA	few	TRBJ2-3	CSVESDTDTQYF	TGCAGCGTTGAATCAGACACAGATACGCAGTATTTT
TRBV5-1	NA	many	TRBJ2-2	CASSFAGGRTTGELFF	TGCGCCAGCAGCTTCGCCGGCGGGCGAACAACCGGGGAGCTGTTTTTT
TRBV12-3/TRBV12-4	NA	NA	TRBJ2-4	CASSPEGRGNIQYF	TGTGCCAGCAGCCCCGAGGGGCGAGGAAACATTCAGTACTTC
TRBV7-2	NA	NA	TRBJ2-2	CASSHPGGELFF	TGTGCCAGCAGCCATCCAGGGGGGGAGCTGTTTTTT
TRBV10-3	TRBD2	NA	TRBJ2-1	CAISDVASGYNEQFF	TGTGCCATCAGTGACGTGGCTAGCGGCTACAATGAGCAGTTCTTC
TRBV14	NA	NA	TRBJ2-2	CASSRRANTGELFF	TGTGCCAGCAGCCGACGAGCGAACACCGGGGAGCTGTTTTTT
TRBV20-1	NA	few	TRBJ2-5	CSVPNSVKETQYF	TGCAGTGTTCCGAACTCCGTAAAAGAGACCCAGTACTTC
TRBV4-3	NA	NA	TRBJ2-2	CASSQVLTGELFF	TGCGCCAGCAGCCAAGTTCTGACCGGGGAGCTGTTTTTT